This T cell receptor beta chain was profiled in a study of cytomegalovirus exposure and HLA in healthy donors. Across the study: Of the donors genotyped, several hundred in all, about 81% fell in the Caucasian-associated ancestry cluster. Study findings and constraints: Researchers reported from a later analysis that most CMV-associated TCR beta chains appeared HLA-restricted.

PCR amplification relied on 60 Vbeta primers (plus 13 Jbeta primers). Using immunoSEQ multiplex PCR, the repertoire was profiled, and TCRdb retains in-frame clones only, with some absent. Of 100,000 or so clones listed, 60% to 85% are singletons. The CDR3 contains 14 residues. V shed 7 bases and J 10 bases; nucleotides not matched to a gene: 12. Germline V gives CDR1 MNHEY, CDR2 SMNVEV (reference sequence). A remark on this clone: Antigen: not known.

Sample: PBMCs. The rearrangement joins TRBV27 to TRBJ2-1; 8 bases are shared with TRBD2. This clonotype was obtained from a man between 35 and 55 years old in good health and CMV-seronegative. The CDR3 reads CASTAGGAAWEQFF. The CDR3 DNA reads TGTGCCAGCACCGCGGGGGGTGCCGCGTGGGAGCAGTTCTTC.